One sample yielded the 11 T cell receptor beta chains listed below, sequenced in a study of OX40 agonist ivuxolimab in advanced cancers. Profiled with immunoSEQ multiplex PCR; TCRdb holds only in-frame clones, not every one. The sample lists some 97,000 clones, around nine tenths seen once, with about 0.17% in the top ten. Source: CD4+ or CD8+ T cells sorted from blood, taken in a trial of the OX40 agonist ivuxolimab. The origin of the receptors is an adult with an advanced solid tumor such as melanoma, head and neck, liver or kidney cancer.

The genes are TRBV29-1 and TRBJ1-1; D not certain. Trimming removed 6 bases from V and 7 bases from J, with 12 bases in between. Germline V lookup: CDR1 SQVTM, CDR2 ANQGSEA. This CDR3 comprises 11 residues. The CDR3 loop reads CSVNLPGEAFF. As DNA, the CDR3 is TGCAGCGTCAACCTACCGGGTGAAGCTTTCTTT.

The chain combines TRBV28 with TRBJ1-5, with 7 nucleotides matching TRBD1. The CDR3 totals 20 residues. Germline assignment: CDR1 MDHEN and CDR2 SYDVKM. V lost 1 base, J lost 0 bases, and 15 bases stayed unmatched. The CDR3 sequence is CASSLSRTGRRSNSNQPQHF. CDR3 nucleotide sequence: TGTGCCAGCAGTTTATCTCGGACAGGCAGGAGGTCTAATAGCAATCAGCCCCAGCATTTT.

V and J are TRBV27 and TRBJ2-1, with a tentative D call TRBD2 (5 bases). In germline, CDR1 is MNHEY, CDR2 SMNVEV (reference sequence). CDR3 length equals 15 residues. Trimming removed 4 bases from V and 10 bases from J, with 20 bases in between. CDR3 nucleotides: TGTGCCAGCAGTTCGACCTCCTTTAGCGTGATAGAGCAGTTCTTC. Translated: CASSSTSFSVIEQFF.

The CDR3 is CASRSVSYEQYF. The CDR3 DNA is TGTGCCAGCAGATCTGTCTCCTACGAGCAGTACTTC. The V gene is TRBV11-2, the J gene TRBJ2-7; D is unclear. Trimming stripped 6 bases from V and 0 bases from J, with 6 bases between. Germline CDR1 reads SGHAT; CDR2 reads FQNNGV. The CDR3 sequence is 12 residues long.

V usage is TRBV5-1 and J usage is TRBJ2-5; TRBD2 matches at 13 bases. Germline-derived CDR1 and CDR2 are SGHRS and YFSETQ. The trim removed 6 bases at V and 2 bases at J, leaving 4 bases unmatched. This CDR3 is 15 amino acids long. CDR3 in amino acids: CASTLLAGGQETQYF. CDR3 in DNA: TGCGCCAGCACTCTACTAGCGGGAGGGCAAGAGACCCAGTACTTC.

The rearrangement uses TRBV7-8 and TRBJ2-1; 7 positions agree with TRBD2. V lost 1 base, J lost 5 bases, and 5 bases stayed unmatched. The germline gives CDR1 SGHVS, CDR2 FQNEAQ. This CDR3 spans 15 amino acids. CDR3 protein: CASSLVRGVDNEQFF. CDR3 coding DNA: TGTGCCAGCAGCTTAGTACGGGGGGTCGACAATGAGCAGTTCTTC.

This chain connects TRBV19 to TRBJ1-2; the D is unclear. The CDR3 sequence is 13 residues long. Germline loops: CDR1 LNHDA, CDR2 SQIVND (reference sequence). With 7 bases removed from V and 2 bases from J, the gap between germline ends came to 11 bases. DNA of the CDR3: TGTGCCAGTATCCCGGCAGACAACTATGGCTACACCTTC. This codes for CASIPADNYGYTF.

The rearrangement joins TRBV5-8 to TRBJ2-7; the D is unclear. Germline V gives CDR1 SGHTS, CDR2 YDEGEE. The CDR3 is 13 residues long. V dropped 0 bases and J dropped 6 bases, with 10 bases sitting between them. The CDR3 reads CASSLVPFREQYF. The CDR3 DNA sequence: TGTGCCAGCAGCTTGGTTCCCTTTCGCGAGCAGTACTTC.

On this clone itself: At one end, the junction sequence differs from germline, possibly due to a read error. This chain joins TRBV30 and TRBJ2-3, with TRBD2 matching 11 bases. This CDR3 region has 13 residues. The germline V gene has CDR1 GTSNPN and CDR2 SVGIG (reference sequence). The CDR3 DNA follows: TGTGCCTGGAGTGTGAGGCTAGCGGGGGGCCCGGACTTT. This gives the protein CAWSVRLAGGPDF.

The V call is TRBV19, the J call TRBJ1-1; TRBD1 might be the D (5 bases). The CDR3 is made up of 13 amino acids. Germline values: CDR1 LNHDA, CDR2 SQIVND (reference sequence). V gave up 7 bases and J gave up 1 base, with 10 bases separating them. The CDR3 spells CASIAGRNTEAFF. DNA of the CDR3: TGTGCCAGTATTGCAGGGCGGAACACTGAAGCTTTCTTT.

V usage is TRBV10-3 and J usage is TRBJ1-4; 8 bases are a match to TRBD1. V lost 3 bases, J lost 0 bases, and 6 bases stayed unmatched. The CDR3 consists of 17 residues. Germline V gene lookup returns CDR1 ENHRY and CDR2 SYGVKD. The CDR3 loop is CAISDTDRGTTNEKLFF. The CDR3 DNA follows: TGTGCCATCAGTGATACAGACAGGGGTACAACTAATGAAAAACTGTTTTTT.